The 10 T cell receptor beta chains presented below share a single source sample, sequenced in a study of prognosis after radiotherapy for stage I lung cancer. TCR beta CDR3 amplification from genomic DNA was performed by two-round multiplex PCR. First-round PCR, the initial amplification, used primers specific to each TRBV and TRBJ gene. TCRdb reprocessed the multiplex PCR reads with MiXCR, giving one entry per CDR3 protein. The sample comprises fewer than 40,000 distinct CDR3 sequences, 25% to 40% of which are singletons, and 27% rests with the top ten. The material sequenced was PBMCs, taken before or after stereotactic body radiation therapy (not recorded which). Receptors were obtained from a donor over 45 with non-small cell lung cancer.

This clonotype is labeled as medium-sized. J is TRBJ1-2 and V is TRBV5-1; 8 bases align to TRBD1. With V trimmed by 1 base and J by 3 bases, 2 bases remained unmatched. Looked up from germline, CDR1 is SGHRS and CDR2 is YFSETQ. This CDR3 contains 14 residues. This CDR3 is CASSLQGADYGYTF. CDR3 DNA sequence: TGCGCCAGCAGCTTGCAGGGGGCGGACTATGGCTACACCTTC.

This chain links TRBV28 with TRBJ2-2; TRBD2 might be the D (5 bases). Germline CDR1 reads MDHEN; CDR2 reads SYDVKM. V lost 5 bases to trimming and J lost 5 bases, with 12 bases between them. There are 14 residues in the CDR3. CDR3 sequence: CASSPGIMTGELFF. DNA of the CDR3: TGTGCCAGCAGTCCCGGGATAATGACCGGGGAGCTGTTTTTT. Using reference TRBV28 and TRBJ2-2 for the parts outside the CDR3, the full variable domain is DVKVTQSSRYLVKRTGEKVFLECVQDMDHENMFWYRQDPGLGLRLIYFSYDVKMKEKGDIPEGYSVSREKKERFSLILESASTNQTSMYLCASSPGIMTGELFFGEGSRLTVL.

Ten or more counts support this clonotype. One end of the junction fails to match germline, which may point to a read error. Here the CDR3 reads CASSLGGVGRF. The CDR3 nucleotides read TGTGCCAGCAGTTTGGGTGGGGTTGGGCGGTTT. The chain has TRBV28 and TRBJ1-1; D gene ambiguous. The CDR3 covers 11 residues. The V gene's germline CDR1 is MDHEN and CDR2 SYDVKM. Drawing the rest from reference TRBV28 and TRBJ1-1, the complete variable domain is DVKVTQSSRYLVKRTGEKVFLECVQDMDHENMFWYRQDPGLGLRLIYFSYDVKMKEKGDIPEGYSVSREKKERFSLILESASTNQTSMYLCASSLGGVGRFGQGTRLTVV.

In regard to this clonotype: This likely reflects a read error, since a far larger clone is one base away. V gene TRBV6-4 combines with J gene TRBJ2-3; 7 bases line up with TRBD1. Germline lookup yields CDR1 MRHNA and CDR2 SNTAGT. The CDR3 is made up of 16 amino acids. V lost 5 bases to trimming and J lost 4 bases; unmatched junction nucleotides: 12. The CDR3 sequence is CASSQKGGRIPDTQYF. The CDR3 DNA sequence: TGTGCCAGCAGTCAAAAAGGGGGCCGAATCCCAGATACGCAGTATTTT.

This clonotype was recorded at least ten times. The V gene is TRBV6-1, the J gene TRBJ1-2, with no clear D. Trimming removed 5 bases from V and 0 bases from J, with 19 bases in between. Per germline, CDR1 MNHNS and CDR2 SASEGT. CDR3 length equals 17 residues. In DNA, the CDR3 is TGTGCCAGCAGTCACGAGCCGATTCTCAGGACTAACTATGGCTACACCTTC. Translating it yields CASSHEPILRTNYGYTF.

This clonotype was seen at least ten times. The J gene is TRBJ1-1, the V gene TRBV20-1, with 11 bases that match TRBD1. The ends lost 0 bases at V and 5 bases at J; junction bases unmatched: 2. The CDR3 contains 14 residues. Germline V gene data show CDR1 as DFQATT and CDR2 as SNEGSKA (reference sequence). In DNA form, the CDR3 reads TGCAGTGCTAGAGACGGACAGGGGGCGACTGAAGCTTTCTTT. This gives the protein CSARDGQGATEAFF.

Many counts were recorded for this clonotype. The V and J genes are TRBV11-2 and TRBJ2-5; TRBD2 matches 9 bases. After removal of 4 bases from V and 4 bases from J, the junction contained 10 bases not matched to a gene. The CDR3 has 16 amino acids. Germline CDR1 and CDR2: SGHAT and FQNNGV. This chain's CDR3 is CASSSLRGLAGETQYF. For the CDR3, the DNA is TGTGCCAGCAGCTCCCTTAGGGGACTAGCAGGAGAGACCCAGTACTTC.

This clonotype turned up a few times. This sequence joins TRBV7-3 and TRBJ1-6; possible D gene TRBD1, 6 bases. The germline V gene has CDR1 SGHTA and CDR2 FQGTGA. The CDR3 loop spans 14 amino acids. Trimming removed 5 bases from V and 7 bases from J, with 12 bases in between. CDR3 in DNA: TGTGCCAGCAGCCGAACAAGGGGGAATTCACCCCTCCACTTT. Translating it yields CASSRTRGNSPLHF.

This clonotype was recorded many times. The chain joins TRBV7-8 to TRBJ1-5; unclear D gene. From germline, CDR1 is SGHVS and CDR2 FQNEAQ. This CDR3 region has 17 residues. Trimming stripped 0 bases from V and 3 bases from J, with 15 bases between. The CDR3 protein is CASSLASGVQNNQPQHF. CDR3 DNA sequence: TGTGCCAGCAGCTTAGCGAGCGGGGTACAGAACAATCAGCCCCAGCATTTT.

On this clonotype itself: It differs at one base from a far larger clone, so likely a read error. The rearrangement joins TRBV7-9 to TRBJ1-2; 10 bases are a match to TRBD1. The CDR3 length is 13 residues. Germline CDR1 SEHNR, CDR2 FQNEAQ (reference sequence). V dropped 5 bases and J dropped 8; count of bases not matched to a gene: 5. The DNA for the CDR3 is TGTGCCAGCAGCCTGACAGGGGGCGAAGGCTACACCTTC. Translated, it gives CASSLTGGEGYTF.